One and the same sample provided the 28 T cell receptor beta chains below, sequenced in a study of T cell responses to AZD1222 COVID-19 vaccine. Method: immunoSEQ multiplex PCR; TCRdb's copy keeps in-frame clones and lacks some. The table has about 88,000 clones, less than 90% seen once; the top ten hold 5%. The sequencing used peripheral blood, collected 28 days after the second AZD1222 dose. The receptor set was obtained from an adult who received the AZD1222 COVID-19 vaccine.

This chain joins TRBV6-5 and TRBJ1-1, with D hard to call. Trimming took 8 bases from V and 5 from J, leaving 15 bases between them. Germline V CDR1 and CDR2: MNHEY, SVGAGI. This CDR3 has 13 amino acids. The CDR3 sequence is CASSLHLGTEAFF. The CDR3 DNA sequence: TGTGCCAGCTCATTGCATCTCGGGACTGAAGCTTTCTTT.

J is TRBJ2-2 and V is TRBV5-1; 10 bases match TRBD2. Germline V lookup: CDR1 SGHRS, CDR2 YFSETQ. Losses at the gene ends were 5 bases for V and 6 bases for J; bases not matched to a gene: 7. This CDR3 has 15 residues. The CDR3 DNA sequence: TGCGCCAGCAGGATCGGTAGCGGGGGGCCCGGGGAGCTGTTTTTT. Its protein is CASRIGSGGPGELFF.

The CDR3 loop is CASSATGVGQPQHF. DNA of the CDR3: TGTGCCAGCAGCGCTACAGGGGTAGGCCAGCCCCAGCATTTT. J is TRBJ1-5 and V is TRBV2, with 7 bases identical to TRBD1. This CDR3 comprises 14 residues. V was pared by 6 bases and J by 7 bases, with 9 bases of the junction left unmatched. Germline CDR1 and CDR2: SNHLY and FYNNEI.

The chain joins TRBV7-9 to TRBJ2-7, with a tentative D call TRBD2 (6 bases). This CDR3 has 16 amino acids. Germline V gene sequence: CDR1 SEHNR, CDR2 FQNEAQ (reference sequence). V lost 4 bases, J lost 0 bases, and 16 bases lay in between. The CDR3 sequence is CASSSAGRPSSYEQYF. In DNA, the CDR3 is TGTGCCAGCAGCTCTGCGGGGAGGCCGAGCTCCTACGAGCAGTACTTC. The whole variable domain, filled in from reference TRBV7-9 and TRBJ2-7, reads DTGVSQNPRHKITKRGQNVTFRCDPISEHNRLYWYRQTLGQGPEFLTYFQNEAQLEKSRLLSDRFSAERPKGSFSTLEIQRTEQGDSAMYLCASSSAGRPSSYEQYFGPGTRLTVT.

This rearrangement joins TRBV5-3 to TRBJ1-5, with no clear D. TRBV5-3 belongs to the ORF category, with a function that is uncertain. The CDR3 is 15 residues long. V gave up 0 bases and J gave up 3 bases, with 10 bases separating them. The chain's CDR3 is CARSLESGSNQPQHF. The CDR3 nucleotides are TGTGCCAGAAGCTTGGAATCAGGTTCCAATCAGCCCCAGCATTTT.

There are a few counts of this clone. This chain joins TRBV14 and TRBJ1-3; possibly TRBD1 for D (5 bases). V was trimmed by 4 bases and J by 2 bases, leaving 18 bases between them. CDR3 length: 17 amino acids. Germline V CDR1 and CDR2: SGHDN, FVKESK. The DNA of the CDR3 is TGTGCCAGCAGCCCTAGAGTGCGGGCAGGGACTGGAAACACCATATATTTT. This codes for CASSPRVRAGTGNTIYF.

This chain uses TRBV12-2 with TRBJ1-5; TRBD1 was called by the table and not checked on the DNA. TRBV12-2 is a recognized pseudogene. This CDR3 is built from 16 residues. The CDR3 sequence is CASRLPDNQRNQPQHF. CDR3 DNA sequence: TGTGCAAGTCGCTTACCAGACAATCAACGCAATCAGCCCCAGCATTTT.

The sample holds one count of this clone. The chain is built from TRBV7-8 and TRBJ1-6; 10 nucleotides match TRBD1. Trimming at V came to 5 bases and at J to 9 bases, leaving 7 bases not matched to a gene. This CDR3 has 15 residues. Per the germline V gene, CDR1 is SGHVS and CDR2 is FQNEAQ. CDR3 region: CASSPGQGKGSPLHF. CDR3 in DNA: TGTGCCAGCAGCCCGGGACAGGGGAAGGGTTCACCCCTCCACTTT. Variable domain in full (rest from reference TRBV7-8 and TRBJ1-6): GAGVSQSPRYKVAKRGQDVALRCDPISGHVSLFWYQQALGQGPEFLTYFQNEAQLDKSGLPSDRFFAERPEGSVSTLKIQRTQQEDSAVYLCASSPGQGKGSPLHFGNGTRLTVT.

The gene calls are TRBV4-1 and TRBJ1-4; D is possibly TRBD1 (5 bases). From germline, CDR1 is MGHRA and CDR2 YSYEKL. There are 16 residues in the CDR3. The V end was cut by 0 bases, the J end by 2 bases, with 10 bases between. The CDR3 DNA reads TGCGCCAGCAGCCAAGAGGAGGGACGGACTAATGAAAAACTGTTTTTT. Protein: CASSQEEGRTNEKLFF.

The chain has TRBV10-3 and TRBJ2-3, with D perhaps matching TRBD2 (6 bases). CDR3 length equals 14 residues. Deletions cut 4 bases from V and 4 bases from J, with 12 bases between. CDR1 is ENHRY and CDR2 is SYGVKD in the germline V gene. The CDR3 sequence: CAISAGVGPDTQYF. CDR3 bases: TGTGCCATCAGTGCGGGGGTAGGCCCAGATACGCAGTATTTT.

The chain employs TRBV6-2 or TRBV6-3 and TRBJ2-3, with D perhaps TRBD1 (5 bases). V dropped 6 bases and J dropped 0 bases, with 10 bases sitting between them. This CDR3 contains 14 residues. CDR1 MNHEY and CDR2 SVGEGT come from the germline V gene. The CDR3 bases are TGTGCCAGCAGCCCAGGACACAGCACAGATACGCAGTATTTT. This translates into CASSPGHSTDTQYF.

The chain uses TRBV18 and TRBJ1-6; the D gene is possibly TRBD1 (6 bases). In germline, CDR1 is KGHSH, CDR2 LQKENI. This CDR3 has 15 amino acids. The V gene lost 3 bases and the J gene lost 7 bases, with 13 bases spanning the gap. The CDR3 DNA reads as TGTGCCAGCTCACCGCTACAGGGTGACAATTCACCCCTCCACTTT. Translating gives CASSPLQGDNSPLHF.

J is TRBJ1-2 and V is TRBV4-2; D is uncertain. This CDR3 comprises 15 residues. Germline assignment: CDR1 LGHNA and CDR2 YNFKEQ. Trimming took 4 bases from V and 0 from J, leaving 12 bases between them. The CDR3 DNA reads as TGTGCCAGCAGCCCTTCACTCTTAGCTAACTATGGCTACACCTTC. Translation: CASSPSLLANYGYTF.

The V call is TRBV19, the J call TRBJ1-4; no clear D gene. Germline CDR1 is LNHDA and CDR2 is SQIVND (reference sequence). There are 16 residues in the CDR3. V was pared by 4 bases and J by 0 bases, with 12 bases between. Here the CDR3 DNA reads TGTGCCAGTAGTACTTCCGCAGGAGCAACTAATGAAAAACTGTTTTTT. Protein sequence: CASSTSAGATNEKLFF.

The chain carries TRBV6-6 and TRBJ2-1; 9 positions match TRBD1. Unmatched junction bases numbered 9, after V lost 6 bases and J lost 9 bases. Germline V gene lookup returns CDR1 MNHNY and CDR2 SVGAGI (reference sequence). This CDR3 is built from 14 residues. CDR3 region: CASRLPGQGAEQFF. CDR3 sequence (DNA): TGTGCCAGCAGACTCCCGGGACAGGGCGCTGAGCAGTTCTTC.

The CDR3 region is CASSLINPVDSGNTIYF. In DNA form, the CDR3 reads TGTGCCAGCAGCCTCATAAATCCTGTGGACTCTGGAAACACCATATATTTT. The V and J genes are TRBV5-6 and TRBJ1-3; D call uncertain. V was shortened by 4 bases and J by 0 bases, with 17 bases between the two germline ends. In germline, CDR1 is SGHDT, CDR2 YYEEEE. The CDR3 length is 17 residues.

This chain uses TRBV2 with TRBJ2-7; D uncertain. From germline, CDR1 is SNHLY and CDR2 FYNNEI. This CDR3 contains 12 residues. The germline V and J ends were trimmed by 7 bases and 4 bases, with 11 bases remaining between them. DNA of the CDR3: TGTGCCAGCAACCCGAGCTCATACGAGCAGTACTTC. It is translated as CASNPSSYEQYF.

The chain combines TRBV30 with TRBJ1-2; no firm D call. This CDR3 region has 13 residues. Germline CDR1 is GTSNPN and CDR2 is SVGIG (reference sequence). V shed 3 bases and J shed 1 base, with 9 bases lying between them. In DNA form, the CDR3 reads TGTGCCTGGAGCCGGGTGGTTAACTATGGCTACACCTTC. Protein sequence: CAWSRVVNYGYTF.

The rearrangement uses TRBV29-1 and TRBJ1-2, with D uncertain. Trimming took 4 bases from V and 4 from J, leaving 19 bases between them. The CDR3 loop spans 15 amino acids. The germline V gene has CDR1 SQVTM and CDR2 ANQGSEA. Here the CDR3 DNA reads TGCAGCGTTGCCTCTTCTGTAGGGATACGCTATGGCTACACCTTC. This encodes CSVASSVGIRYGYTF.

V and J are TRBV6-1 and TRBJ1-5; D is ambiguous. The CDR3 totals 14 residues. V was trimmed by 3 bases and J by 1 base, leaving 7 bases between them. Germline lookup yields CDR1 MNHNS and CDR2 SASEGT. Written as DNA, the CDR3 is TGTGCCAGCAGTGACAGGTGGAGCAATCAGCCCCAGCATTTT. It specifies CASSDRWSNQPQHF.

The rearrangement joins TRBV2 to TRBJ2-3, with unresolved D. In germline, CDR1 is SNHLY, CDR2 FYNNEI. Trimming removed 7 bases from V and 2 bases from J, with 16 bases in between. The length of the CDR3 is 15 residues. The CDR3 here is CASKRWATTTDTQYF. The CDR3 DNA reads as TGTGCCAGCAAGAGGTGGGCCACCACCACAGATACGCAGTATTTT.

This clone appeared once. This chain links TRBV7-8 with TRBJ2-7; TRBD2 matches 8 bases. The V segment lost 1 base and the J segment 6 bases; nucleotides outside the gene matches: 11. This CDR3 is built from 16 residues. The germline V gene has CDR1 SGHVS and CDR2 FQNEAQ. The CDR3 DNA reads as TGTGCCAGCAGCTTAGGGGGACTAGGGCGGGTCTCCGAGCAGTACTTC. Translating gives CASSLGGLGRVSEQYF.

The chain couples TRBV7-6 to TRBJ2-1, with TRBD2 matching over 12 bases. This CDR3 comprises 18 residues. Germline V gives CDR1 SGHVS, CDR2 FNYEAQ. The J segment lost 8 bases and the V segment lost 1 base, leaving 12 bases of the junction unmatched. For the CDR3, the DNA is TGTGCCAGCAGCTTAGGGATTCATTCTAGCGGGGGGGCTGATGAGCAGTTCTTC. It is translated as CASSLGIHSSGGADEQFF.

The rearrangement joins TRBV3-1 (or the pseudogene TRBV3-2) to TRBJ1-2, with no clear D. V was cut by 0 bases and J by 5 bases, with 7 bases left in between. The CDR3 is 13 residues long. Germline values: CDR1 LGHDT, CDR2 YNNKEL (reference sequence). Here the CDR3 reads CASSQEAPYGYTF. The DNA for the CDR3 is TGTGCCAGCAGCCAAGAGGCGCCGTATGGCTACACCTTC.

The count of this clone is one. J is TRBJ2-1 and V is TRBV9, with TRBD2 matching over 10 bases. Unmatched junction bases numbered 5, after V lost 4 bases and J lost 4 bases. Germline V lookup: CDR1 SGDLS, CDR2 YYNGEE. The CDR3 is 15 residues long. The CDR3 is CASSITSGAYNEQFF. The CDR3 DNA is TGTGCCAGCAGCATAACTAGCGGGGCTTACAATGAGCAGTTCTTC.

V usage is TRBV7-9 and J usage is TRBJ1-2; D is undetermined. V was trimmed by 3 bases and J by 4 bases, leaving 9 bases between them. Germline CDR1 SEHNR, CDR2 FQNEAQ (reference sequence). The CDR3 consists of 13 residues. The CDR3 region has the DNA TGTGCCAGCAGCTTGTTGGCCGGCTATGGCTACACCTTC. Its translation: CASSLLAGYGYTF.

The chain has TRBV6-2 or TRBV6-3 and TRBJ1-2; TRBD1 is a possible D gene (6 bases). The CDR3 is 16 amino acids. V lost 4 bases to trimming and J lost 5 bases, with 20 bases between them. Germline-derived CDR1 and CDR2 are MNHEY and SVGEGT. CDR3 loop: CASSWRTAGMRYGYTF. CDR3 nucleotide sequence: TGTGCCAGCAGTTGGAGGACAGCCGGTATGAGGTATGGCTACACCTTC.

The chain employs TRBV2 and TRBJ1-5, with 10 bases identical to TRBD1. Trimming removed 3 bases from V and 7 bases from J; junction bases left unmatched: 3. The CDR3 consists of 14 residues. Germline assignment: CDR1 SNHLY and CDR2 FYNNEI. The CDR3 nucleotides are TGTGCCAGCAGTGACCGACAGGGGGCACAGCCCCAGCATTTT. Protein sequence: CASSDRQGAQPQHF.